This T cell receptor (beta chain) is from a study of T cell responses to AZD1222 COVID-19 vaccine. On the study more broadly: Second-dose intervals near 4 or 12 weeks were combined.

To note about this clone: Its antigen is unknown.

Findings of the study overall: Spike-specific TCR breadth and depth went up after people got two AZD1222 doses. Spike-wide vaccine-associated CD4 TCRs dominated at 160-218 and 743-854.

Generated by immunoSEQ multiplex PCR, the TCRdb table keeps only in-frame clones and is missing some. The table lists 130,000 or so clones, 90% of them singletons. Between the trimmed V and J ends, which lost 5 bases and 6 bases, there was a span of 17 bases. The CDR3 is 15 residues long. Germline values: CDR1 SGHAT, CDR2 FQDESV (reference sequence). The gene calls are TRBV11-1 and TRBJ2-1; the D is unclear. The sequencing here drew on peripheral blood, taken on day 0 of AZD1222 vaccination. The sequence was obtained from an adult in good health. The CDR3 loop reads CASSITPSTGNEQFF. The CDR3 coding sequence is TGTGCCAGCAGCATTACCCCCTCGACCGGCAATGAGCAGTTCTTC.